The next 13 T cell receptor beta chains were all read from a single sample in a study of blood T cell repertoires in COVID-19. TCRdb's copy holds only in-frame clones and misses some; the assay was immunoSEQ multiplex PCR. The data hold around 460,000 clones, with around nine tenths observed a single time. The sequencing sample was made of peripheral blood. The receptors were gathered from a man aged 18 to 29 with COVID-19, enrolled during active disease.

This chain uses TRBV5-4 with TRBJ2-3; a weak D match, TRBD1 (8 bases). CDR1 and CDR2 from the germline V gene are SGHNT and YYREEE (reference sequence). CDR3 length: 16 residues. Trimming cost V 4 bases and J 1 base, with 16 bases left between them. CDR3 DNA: TGTGCCAGCAGCCATACACAGGGGGGGGGCACAGATACGCAGTATTTT. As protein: CASSHTQGGGTDTQYF.

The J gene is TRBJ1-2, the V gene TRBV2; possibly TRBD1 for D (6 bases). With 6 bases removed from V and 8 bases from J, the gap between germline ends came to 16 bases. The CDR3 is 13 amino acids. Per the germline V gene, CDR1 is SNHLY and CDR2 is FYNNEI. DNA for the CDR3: TGTGCCAGCAGGCCACAGGGAATGGACGGCTACACCTTC. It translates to CASRPQGMDGYTF. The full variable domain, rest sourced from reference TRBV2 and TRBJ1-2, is EPEVTQTPSHQVTQMGQEVILRCVPISNHLYFYWYRQILGQKVEFLVSFYNNEISEKSEIFDDQFSVERPDGSNFTLKIRSTKLEDSAMYFCASRPQGMDGYTFGSGTRLTVV.

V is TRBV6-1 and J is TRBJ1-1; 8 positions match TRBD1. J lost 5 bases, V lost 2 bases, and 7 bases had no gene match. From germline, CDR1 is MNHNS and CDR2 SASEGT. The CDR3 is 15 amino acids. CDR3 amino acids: CASSEWTGRRTEAFF. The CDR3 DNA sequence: TGTGCCAGCAGTGAATGGACAGGGCGGCGTACTGAAGCTTTCTTT.

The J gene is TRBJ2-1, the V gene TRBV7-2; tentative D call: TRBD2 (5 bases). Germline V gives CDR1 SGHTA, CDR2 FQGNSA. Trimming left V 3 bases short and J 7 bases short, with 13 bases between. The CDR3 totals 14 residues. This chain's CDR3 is CASSFSPRENEQFF. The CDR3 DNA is TGTGCCAGCAGCTTTTCCCCTAGGGAGAATGAGCAGTTCTTC.

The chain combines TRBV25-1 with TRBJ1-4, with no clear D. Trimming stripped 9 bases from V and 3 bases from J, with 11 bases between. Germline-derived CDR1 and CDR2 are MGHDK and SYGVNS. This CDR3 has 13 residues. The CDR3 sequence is CASKVGANEKLFF. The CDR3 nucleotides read TGTGCCAGTAAAGTAGGAGCTAATGAAAAACTGTTTTTT.

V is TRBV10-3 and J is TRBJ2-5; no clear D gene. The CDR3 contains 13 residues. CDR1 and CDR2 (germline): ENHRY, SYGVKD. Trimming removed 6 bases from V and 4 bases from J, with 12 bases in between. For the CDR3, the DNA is TGTGCCATCAGGCCCAGTGTCAGAGAGACCCAGTACTTC. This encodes CAIRPSVRETQYF.

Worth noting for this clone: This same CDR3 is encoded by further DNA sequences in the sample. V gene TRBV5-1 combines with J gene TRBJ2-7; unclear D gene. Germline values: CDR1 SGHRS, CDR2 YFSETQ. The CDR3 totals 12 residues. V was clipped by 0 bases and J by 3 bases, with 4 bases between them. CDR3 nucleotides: TGCGCCAGCAGCTTGGACAACTACGAGCAGTACTTC. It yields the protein CASSLDNYEQYF.

The DNA of the CDR3 is TGTGCCAGCAGCCCCAACTTGGATGGCTACACCTTC. Protein product: CASSPNLDGYTF. The V call is TRBV5-4, the J call TRBJ1-2; D ambiguous. Germline V lookup: CDR1 SGHNT, CDR2 YYREEE (reference sequence). The CDR3 is 12 residues long. V gave up 4 bases and J gave up 6 bases, with 10 bases separating them.

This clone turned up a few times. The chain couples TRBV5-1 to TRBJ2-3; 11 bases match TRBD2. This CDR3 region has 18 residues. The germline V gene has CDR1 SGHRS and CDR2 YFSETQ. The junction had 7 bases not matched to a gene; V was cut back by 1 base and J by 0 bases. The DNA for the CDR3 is TGCGCCAGCAGCTTGCGCCCTAGCGGGGGGTCTAGCACAGATACGCAGTATTTT. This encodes CASSLRPSGGSSTDTQYF.

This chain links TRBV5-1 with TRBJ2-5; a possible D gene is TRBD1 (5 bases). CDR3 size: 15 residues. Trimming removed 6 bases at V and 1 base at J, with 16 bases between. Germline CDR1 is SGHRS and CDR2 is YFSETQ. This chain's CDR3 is CASTSIRGAQETQYF. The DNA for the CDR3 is TGCGCCAGCACCTCAATTAGGGGTGCCCAAGAGACCCAGTACTTC.

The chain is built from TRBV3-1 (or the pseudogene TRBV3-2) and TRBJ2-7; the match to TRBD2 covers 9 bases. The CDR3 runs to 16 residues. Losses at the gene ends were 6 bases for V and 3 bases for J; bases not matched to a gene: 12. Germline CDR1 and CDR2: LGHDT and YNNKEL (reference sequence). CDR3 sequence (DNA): TGTGCCAGCAGTCCAACGTTGTCAGCGGGGGGCTACGAGCAGTACTTC. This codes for CASSPTLSAGGYEQYF.

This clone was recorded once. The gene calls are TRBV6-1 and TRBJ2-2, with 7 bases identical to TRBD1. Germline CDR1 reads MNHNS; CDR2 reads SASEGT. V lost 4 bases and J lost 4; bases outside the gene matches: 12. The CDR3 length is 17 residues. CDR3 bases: TGTGCCAGCAGTGGTAGGTTAACAGGGGCCGGCACCGGGGAGCTGTTTTTT. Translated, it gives CASSGRLTGAGTGELFF.

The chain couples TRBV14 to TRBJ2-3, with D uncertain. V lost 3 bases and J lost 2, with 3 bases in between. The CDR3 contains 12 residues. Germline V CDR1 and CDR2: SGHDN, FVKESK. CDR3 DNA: TGTGCCAGCAGCCACTACACAGATACGCAGTATTTT. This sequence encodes CASSHYTDTQYF. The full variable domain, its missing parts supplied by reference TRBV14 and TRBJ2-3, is EAGVTQFPSHSVIEKGQTVTLRCDPISGHDNLYWYRRVMGKEIKFLLHFVKESKQDESGMPNNRFLAERTGGTYSTLKVQPAELEDSGVYFCASSHYTDTQYFGPGTRLTVL.